This TCR beta chain was identified in a study of a mutant IDH1 vaccine in newly diagnosed glioma. Repertoires were generated with immunoSEQ multiplex PCR, while TCRdb's copy carries only in-frame clones and drops some. The sample comprises about 33,000 clones, about 85% of which are singletons, and over 4% rests with the top ten. The time point was: baseline, week 1 (first vaccination visit). Treatment given: pre-vaccination baseline after standard-of-care therapy. The TCR comes from a woman aged 40 to 50 with glioma. Sequenced material: PBMCs, taken from a glioma patient treated with radiotherapy, temozolomide or both.

As DNA, the CDR3 is TGTGCCAGCAGCCAAGATTCCACGAACACTGAAGCTTTCTTT. Translating gives CASSQDSTNTEAFF. The chain joins TRBV4-2 to TRBJ1-1; D is uncertain. V gave up 0 bases and J gave up 1 base, with 6 bases separating them. This CDR3 comprises 14 residues. Per germline, CDR1 LGHNA and CDR2 YNFKEQ.